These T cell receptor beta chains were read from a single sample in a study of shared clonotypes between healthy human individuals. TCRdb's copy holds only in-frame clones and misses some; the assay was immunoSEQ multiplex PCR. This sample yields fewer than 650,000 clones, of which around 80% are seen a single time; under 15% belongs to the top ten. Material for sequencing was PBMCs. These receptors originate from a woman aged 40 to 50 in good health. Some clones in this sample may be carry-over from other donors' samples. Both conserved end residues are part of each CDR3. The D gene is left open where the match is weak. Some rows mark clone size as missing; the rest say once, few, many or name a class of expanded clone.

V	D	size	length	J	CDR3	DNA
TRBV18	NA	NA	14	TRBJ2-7	CASSPGHTSYEQYF	TGTGCCAGTTCCCCGGGACACACGTCCTACGAGCAGTACTTC
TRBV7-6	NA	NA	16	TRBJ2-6	CASSLAGASGANVLTF	TGTGCCAGCAGCCTAGCAGGGGCCTCTGGGGCCAACGTCCTGACTTTC
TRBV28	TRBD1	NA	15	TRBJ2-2	CASSLGTGGTGELFF	TGTGCCAGCAGTCTCGGGACAGGGGGAACCGGGGAGCTGTTTTTT
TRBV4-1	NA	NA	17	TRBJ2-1	CASSPTRGLLEGNEQFF	TGCGCCAGCAGTCCTACACGAGGTCTCTTGGAAGGGAATGAGCAGTTCTTC
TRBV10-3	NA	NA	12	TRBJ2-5	CAISEIQETQYF	TGTGCCATCAGTGAGATCCAAGAGACCCAGTACTTC
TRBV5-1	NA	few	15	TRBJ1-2	CASSLQPGEGYGYTF	TGCGCCAGCAGCTTACAGCCCGGCGAGGGCTATGGCTACACCTTC
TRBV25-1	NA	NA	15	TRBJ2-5	CASSAAGTDKETRYF	TGTGCCAGCAGTGCCGCGGGGACAGACAAAGAGACCCGGTACTTC
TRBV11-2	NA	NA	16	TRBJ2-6	CASSAGQSSGANVLTF	TGTGCCAGCAGCGCGGGACAGTCCTCTGGGGCCAACGTCCTGACTTTC
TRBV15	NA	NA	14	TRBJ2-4	CATSRPRQPNIQYF	TGTGCCACCAGCAGACCTCGACAGCCAAACATTCAGTACTTC
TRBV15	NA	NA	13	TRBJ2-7	CATSRDTAYEQYF	TGTGCCACCAGCAGGGACACAGCCTACGAGCAGTACTTC
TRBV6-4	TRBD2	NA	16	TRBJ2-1	CASSGLAGQSYNEQFF	TGTGCCAGCAGCGGGCTAGCGGGACAATCCTACAATGAGCAGTTCTTC
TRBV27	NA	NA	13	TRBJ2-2	CASIGRVTGELFF	TGTGCCAGCATTGGTAGGGTCACCGGGGAGCTGTTTTTT
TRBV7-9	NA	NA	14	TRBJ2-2	CAGDTGVSTGELFF	TGTGCCGGGGATACGGGAGTATCCACCGGGGAGCTGTTTTTT
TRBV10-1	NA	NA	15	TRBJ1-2	CASSEFFDRLYGYTF	TGCGCCAGCAGTGAGTTCTTTGACCGACTCTATGGCTACACCTTC
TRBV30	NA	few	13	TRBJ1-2	CAWSVSQATGYTF	TGTGCCTGGAGTGTGAGCCAGGCCACAGGCTACACCTTC
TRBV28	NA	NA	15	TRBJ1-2	CASSFRGQTNYGYTF	TGTGCCAGCAGTTTCCGTGGACAGACCAACTATGGCTACACCTTC
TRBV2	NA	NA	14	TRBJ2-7	CASSEEVGTSEQYF	TGTGCCAGCAGTGAAGAAGTTGGTACGAGCGAGCAGTACTTC
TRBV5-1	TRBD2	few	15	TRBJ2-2	CASSARTSGSGELFF	TGCGCCAGCAGCGCCCGGACTAGCGGGAGCGGGGAGCTGTTTTTT
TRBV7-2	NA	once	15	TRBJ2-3	CASSPKLVSTDTQYF	TGTGCCAGCAGCCCTAAACTAGTAAGCACAGATACGCAGTATTTT
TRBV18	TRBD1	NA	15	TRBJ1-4	CASSPPTGGEEKLFF	TGTGCCAGCTCACCACCGACAGGGGGCGAAGAAAAACTGTTTTTT
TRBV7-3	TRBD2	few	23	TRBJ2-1	CASSLKIRIVGLAGGDSYNEQFF	TGTGCCAGCAGCTTAAAGATAAGGATCGTGGGACTAGCGGGAGGGGACTCCTACAATGAGCAGTTCTTC
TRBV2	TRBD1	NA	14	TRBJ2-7	CASSGTGDPYEQYF	TGTGCCAGCAGTGGGACAGGAGACCCCTACGAGCAGTACTTC
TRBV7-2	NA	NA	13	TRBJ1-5	CASSADPNQPQHF	TGTGCCAGCAGCGCCGACCCAAATCAGCCCCAGCATTTT
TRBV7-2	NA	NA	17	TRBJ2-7	CASSFSPGRPSSYEQYF	TGTGCCAGCAGCTTCAGCCCAGGACGGCCGAGCTCCTACGAGCAGTACTTC
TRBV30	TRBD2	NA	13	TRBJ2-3	CAGGRGGTDTQYF	TGTGCCGGAGGGAGGGGTGGCACAGATACGCAGTATTTT
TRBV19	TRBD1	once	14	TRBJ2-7	CASSSRTGNYEQYF	TGTGCCAGTAGCTCCCGGACAGGGAACTACGAGCAGTACTTC
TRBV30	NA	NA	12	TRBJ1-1	CAWSVAQTKAFF	TGTGCCTGGAGTGTGGCCCAGACGAAAGCTTTCTTT
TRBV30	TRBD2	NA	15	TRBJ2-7	CAWSVGTSASYEQYF	TGTGCCTGGAGTGTTGGGACTAGCGCCTCCTACGAGCAGTACTTC
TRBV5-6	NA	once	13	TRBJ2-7	CASSLEPTYEQYF	TGTGCCAGCAGCTTGGAGCCAACCTACGAGCAGTACTTC
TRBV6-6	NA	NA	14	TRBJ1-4	CASSYWRANEKLFF	TGTGCCAGCAGTTACTGGAGAGCTAATGAAAAACTGTTTTTT
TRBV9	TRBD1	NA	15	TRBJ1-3	CASSLKTGTGNTIYF	TGTGCCAGCAGCCTAAAGACAGGGACTGGAAACACCATATATTTT
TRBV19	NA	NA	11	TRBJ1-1	CASMGIREAFF	TGTGCCAGTATGGGAATTCGTGAAGCTTTCTTT
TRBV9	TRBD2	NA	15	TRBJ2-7	CASSVGAGSSYEQYF	TGTGCCAGCAGCGTAGGAGCGGGAAGCTCCTACGAGCAGTACTTC
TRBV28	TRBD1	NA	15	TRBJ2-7	CASRQVGQGADEQYF	TGTGCCAGCAGACAAGTGGGGCAGGGGGCGGACGAGCAGTACTTC
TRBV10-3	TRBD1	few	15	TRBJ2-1	CAISRQGAPDNEQFF	TGTGCCATCAGCAGACAGGGGGCGCCGGACAATGAGCAGTTCTTC
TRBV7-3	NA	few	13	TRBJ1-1	CASSVDLNTEAFF	TGTGCCAGCAGCGTTGACCTGAACACTGAAGCTTTCTTT
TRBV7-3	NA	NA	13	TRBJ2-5	CASSLGHQETQYF	TGTGCCAGCAGCTTAGGTCACCAAGAGACCCAGTACTTC
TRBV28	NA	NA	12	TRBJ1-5	CASSLRLQPQHF	TGTGCCAGCAGCCTGAGACTTCAGCCCCAGCATTTT
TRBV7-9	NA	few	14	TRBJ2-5	CASSLMSSEETQYF	TGTGCCAGCAGCTTAATGAGTTCGGAAGAGACCCAGTACTTC
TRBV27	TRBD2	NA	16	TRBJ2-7	CASREGLAGPPYEQYF	TGTGCCAGCAGGGAAGGACTAGCGGGCCCCCCCTACGAGCAGTACTTC
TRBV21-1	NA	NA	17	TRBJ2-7	CASSPLELGGRSYEQYF	TGTGCCAGCAGCCCCCTAGAGTTGGGGGGGAGGTCCTACGAGCAGTACTTC
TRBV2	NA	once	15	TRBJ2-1	CASSEEQGSYNEQFF	TGTGCCAGCAGTGAAGAACAGGGCTCCTACAATGAGCAGTTCTTC
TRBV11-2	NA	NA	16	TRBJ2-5	CASSSRLAGQGETQYF	TGTGCCAGCAGCTCGAGGCTAGCGGGACAGGGAGAGACCCAGTACTTC
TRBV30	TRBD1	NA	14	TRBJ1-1	CAWSGALQGGEAFF	TGTGCCTGGAGTGGAGCCCTACAGGGGGGTGAAGCTTTCTTT
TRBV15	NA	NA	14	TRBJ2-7	CATSRGVVPYEQYF	TGTGCCACCAGCAGGGGAGTCGTCCCCTACGAGCAGTACTTC
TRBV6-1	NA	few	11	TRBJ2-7	CASSDSYEQYF	TGTGCCAGCAGTGACTCATACGAGCAGTACTTC
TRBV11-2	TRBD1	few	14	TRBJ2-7	CASSFYRGTYEQYF	TGTGCCAGCAGCTTTTACAGGGGGACCTACGAGCAGTACTTC
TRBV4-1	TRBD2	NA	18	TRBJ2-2	CASSQRLAGGGVGRELFF	TGCGCCAGCAGCCAAAGGCTAGCGGGAGGGGGAGTGGGCCGGGAGCTGTTTTTT
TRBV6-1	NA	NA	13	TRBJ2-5	CASRVDLWETQYF	TGTGCCAGCAGAGTCGACCTGTGGGAGACCCAGTACTTC
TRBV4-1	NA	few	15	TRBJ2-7	CASSQGWGLSYEQYF	TGCGCCAGCAGCCAAGGATGGGGTCTCTCCTACGAGCAGTACTTC
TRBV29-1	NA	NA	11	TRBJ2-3	CSATPGDTQYF	TGCAGCGCCACCCCCGGAGATACGCAGTATTTT
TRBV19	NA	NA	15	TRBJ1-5	CASSMVTGKFQPQHF	TGTGCCAGTAGTATGGTCACAGGGAAGTTTCAGCCCCAGCATTTT
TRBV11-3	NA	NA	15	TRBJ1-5	CASSRHPWVRQPQHF	TGTGCCAGCAGCCGTCACCCCTGGGTCCGCCAGCCCCAGCATTTT
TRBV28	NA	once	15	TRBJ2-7	CASIMLTGIFNEQYF	TGTGCCAGCATAATGTTAACAGGGATTTTCAACGAGCAGTACTTC
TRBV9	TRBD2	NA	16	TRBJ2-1	CASSSRTSGTYNEQFF	TGTGCCAGCAGCTCCCGGACTAGCGGAACATACAATGAGCAGTTCTTC
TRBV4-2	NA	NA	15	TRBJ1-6	CASSPGTSYNSPLHF	TGTGCCAGCAGCCCAGGGACCTCCTATAATTCACCCCTCCACTTT
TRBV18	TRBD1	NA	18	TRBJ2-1	CASSPGAGNGQVYNEQFF	TGTGCCAGCTCACCAGGGGCGGGTAATGGACAGGTTTACAATGAGCAGTTCTTC
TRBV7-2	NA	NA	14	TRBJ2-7	CASSLSGGIYEQYF	TGTGCCAGCAGCTTATCGGGCGGTATCTACGAGCAGTACTTC